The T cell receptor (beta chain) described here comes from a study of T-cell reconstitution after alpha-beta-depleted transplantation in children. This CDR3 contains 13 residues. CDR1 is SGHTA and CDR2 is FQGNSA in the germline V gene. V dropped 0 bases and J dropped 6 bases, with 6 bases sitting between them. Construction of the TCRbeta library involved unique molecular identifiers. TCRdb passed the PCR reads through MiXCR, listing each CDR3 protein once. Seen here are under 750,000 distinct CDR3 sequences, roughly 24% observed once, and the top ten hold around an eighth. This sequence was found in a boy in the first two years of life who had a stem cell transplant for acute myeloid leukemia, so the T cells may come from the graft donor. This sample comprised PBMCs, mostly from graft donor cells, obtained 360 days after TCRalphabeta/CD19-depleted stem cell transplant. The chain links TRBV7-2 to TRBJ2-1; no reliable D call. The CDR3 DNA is TGTGCCAGCAGCTTAGCGATCCCCAATGAGCAGTTCTTC. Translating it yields CASSLAIPNEQFF. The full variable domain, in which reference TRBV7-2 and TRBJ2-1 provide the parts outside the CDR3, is GAGVSQSPSNKVTEKGKDVELRCDPISGHTALYWYRQSLGQGLEFLIYFQGNSAPDKSGLPSDRFSAERTGGSVSTLTIQRTQQEDSAVYLCASSLAIPNEQFFGPGTRLTVL.